These 27 T cell receptor beta chains were sequenced from one sample in a study of shared clonotypes between healthy human individuals. Assay: immunoSEQ multiplex PCR; the TCRdb copy retains only in-frame clones and omits some. The table records hundreds of thousands of clones, 55% to 85% of them present only once. Sequenced input: memory CD4+ T cells sorted from blood. Subset indicated: CD45RA-negative fraction. All receptors derive from a woman aged 25 to 45 in good health.

CDR3 sequence reads: CASSAYREINYGYTF. In nucleotides, the CDR3 is TGTGCCAGCAGCGCCTACCGGGAGATTAACTATGGCTACACCTTC. This chain links TRBV9 with TRBJ1-2, with unresolved D. In germline, CDR1 is SGDLS, CDR2 YYNGEE. Trimming took off 3 bases at V and 1 base at J, with 13 bases between the two ends. The CDR3 has 15 residues.

This clone was seen only a few times. This sequence joins TRBV5-1 and TRBJ1-1, with D unclear. CDR1 and CDR2 from the germline V gene are SGHRS and YFSETQ. The CDR3 consists of 13 residues. The ends were cut back, 2 bases at V and 3 bases at J, with 8 bases in the middle. CDR3 amino acids: CASSFNGDTEAFF. The CDR3 coding sequence is TGCGCCAGCAGCTTCAACGGGGACACTGAAGCTTTCTTT.

The V call is TRBV4-2, the J call TRBJ2-1; possibly TRBD2 for D (7 bases). V lost 5 bases to trimming and J lost 7 bases, with 24 bases between them. Germline V gene lookup returns CDR1 LGHNA and CDR2 YNFKEQ. The CDR3 runs 17 residues. CDR3 amino acids: CASSARPAGQSRNEQFF. The CDR3 region has the DNA TGTGCCAGCAGCGCTCGACCAGCGGGACAAAGTCGGAATGAGCAGTTCTTC.

The chain has TRBV5-4 and TRBJ2-1, with TRBD2 matching over 9 bases. Germline CDR1 SGHNT, CDR2 YYREEE (reference sequence). The CDR3 contains 17 residues. The V gene end was trimmed by 2 bases and the J gene end by 7 bases; junction bases not matched to a gene: 13. CDR3 in amino acids: CASSLLMTSGPGNEQFF. As DNA, the CDR3 is TGTGCCAGCAGCTTACTAATGACTAGCGGACCCGGGAATGAGCAGTTCTTC. Supplemented by reference TRBV5-4 and TRBJ2-1, the full variable domain reads ETGVTQSPTHLIKTRGQQVTLRCSSQSGHNTVSWYQQALGQGPQFIFQYYREEENGRGNFPPRFSGLQFPNYSSELNVNALELDDSALYLCASSLLMTSGPGNEQFFGPGTRLTVL.

In this sample, this clone turned up a few times. This same CDR3 is encoded by further DNA sequences in the sample. The J gene is TRBJ2-1, the V gene TRBV19; 8 positions match TRBD1. Unmatched junction bases numbered 8, after V lost 0 bases and J lost 4 bases. The CDR3 extends over 17 amino acids. Germline CDR1 and CDR2: LNHDA and SQIVND (reference sequence). DNA for the CDR3: TGTGCCAGTAGTATAGATGGAGGGACAGGCGGATACAATGAGCAGTTCTTC. This translates into CASSIDGGTGGYNEQFF. Looking up the rest from reference TRBV19 and TRBJ2-1 gives the full variable domain: DGGITQSPKYLFRKEGQNVTLSCEQNLNHDAMYWYRQDPGQGLRLIYYSQIVNDFQKGDIAEGYSVSREKKESFPLTVTSAQKNPTAFYLCASSIDGGTGGYNEQFFGPGTRLTVL.

The chain combines TRBV7-8 with TRBJ2-3; D not certain. V lost 3 bases, J lost 6 bases, and 10 bases lay in between. The CDR3 spans 13 residues. CDR1 SGHVS and CDR2 FQNEAQ come from the germline V gene. The CDR3 reads CASSFLGSDTQYF. The CDR3 DNA reads as TGTGCCAGCAGCTTTCTCGGCTCGGATACGCAGTATTTT.

This chain connects TRBV4-1 to TRBJ2-1; 9 nucleotides align to TRBD2. Trimming removed 0 bases from V and 3 bases from J; junction bases left unmatched: 6. Germline V gene sequence: CDR1 MGHRA, CDR2 YSYEKL. The CDR3 covers 17 residues. For the CDR3, the DNA is TGCGCCAGCAGCCAAGATCGGACTAGCGCAAACTACAATGAGCAGTTCTTC. As protein: CASSQDRTSANYNEQFF.

This clone was counted a few times. J is TRBJ2-3 and V is TRBV9; D remains unclear. Germline V gene lookup returns CDR1 SGDLS and CDR2 YYNGEE. Trimming took 4 bases from V and 0 from J, leaving 15 bases between them. The CDR3 consists of 16 residues. CDR3 sequence reads: CASSSRALTSTDTQYF. The CDR3 nucleotides are TGTGCCAGCAGCTCCCGGGCGCTTACTAGCACAGATACGCAGTATTTT.

V is TRBV10-3 and J is TRBJ1-4, with 9 bases that match TRBD1. The CDR3 is 14 residues long. Germline CDR1 reads ENHRY; CDR2 reads SYGVKD. Trimming cost V 7 bases and J 2 bases; bases outside gene matches: 2. CDR3 in amino acids: CAIKGTGTNEKLFF. The CDR3 nucleotides read TGTGCCATCAAGGGGACAGGGACTAATGAAAAACTGTTTTTT.

The sample holds a few counts of this clone. The chain is built from TRBV29-1 and TRBJ1-2, with 8 bases that match TRBD1. The CDR3 covers 15 residues. The germline V gene has CDR1 SQVTM and CDR2 ANQGSEA. With 3 bases clipped from V and 0 bases from J, the junction kept 6 bases outside the gene matches. CDR3 nucleotide sequence: TGCAGCGTTGATGACAGGGGAAAAGCTAACTATGGCTACACCTTC. Its protein is CSVDDRGKANYGYTF.

This clone appeared once. This chain connects TRBV2 to TRBJ2-1; tentatively, D is TRBD1 (6 bases). CDR1 and CDR2 (germline): SNHLY, FYNNEI. This CDR3 contains 13 residues. Trimming removed 6 bases at V and 3 bases at J, with 9 bases between. CDR3 amino acids: CASRGGYYNEQFF. The CDR3 region has the DNA TGTGCCAGCAGAGGGGGTTACTACAATGAGCAGTTCTTC.

The rearrangement links TRBV11-2 to TRBJ2-3; D not certain. The CDR3 extends over 14 amino acids. Trimming removed 5 bases from V and 2 bases from J, with 11 bases in between. CDR1 and CDR2 from the germline V gene are SGHAT and FQNNGV. Here the CDR3 reads CASSRLAITDTQYF. The DNA for the CDR3 is TGTGCCAGCAGCCGTTTGGCTATCACAGATACGCAGTATTTT.

This chain joins TRBV5-4 and TRBJ2-5; 7 nucleotides agree with TRBD2. The germline V gene has CDR1 SGHNT and CDR2 YYREEE (reference sequence). Losses at the gene ends were 2 bases for V and 4 bases for J; bases not matched to a gene: 5. The CDR3 spans 14 residues. CDR3 bases: TGTGCCAGCAGCTTTTCTAGCGGTCGAGAGACCCAGTACTTC. Protein sequence: CASSFSSGRETQYF.

The J gene is TRBJ2-1, the V gene TRBV28, with 8 positions matching TRBD2. Trimming cost V 6 bases and J 6 bases; bases outside gene matches: 10. CDR3 length equals 15 residues. Germline V gives CDR1 MDHEN, CDR2 SYDVKM. The CDR3 nucleotides are TGTGCCAGCAGGGCCGGGACTAGTATTTTCAATGAGCAGTTCTTC. Protein sequence: CASRAGTSIFNEQFF.

V usage is TRBV28 and J usage is TRBJ1-2; TRBD1 is a possible D gene (6 bases). The germline V gene has CDR1 MDHEN and CDR2 SYDVKM. This CDR3 comprises 15 residues. The V and J ends lost 3 bases and 4 bases respectively, with 15 bases between them. CDR3 nucleotide sequence: TGTGCCAGCAGTTTCAGGTCAGGGGCTGGCTATGGCTACACCTTC. Translated, it gives CASSFRSGAGYGYTF.

The chain is built from TRBV11-3 and TRBJ1-2; no reliable D call. Germline CDR1 reads SGHNT; CDR2 reads YENEEA. This CDR3 has 12 residues. V lost 5 bases and J lost 7, with 11 bases in between. The CDR3 nucleotides are TGTGCCAGCAGCGTTCGGCGTGGTGGCTACACCTTC. It codes for CASSVRRGGYTF.

V and J are TRBV27 and TRBJ2-7, with 7 bases matching TRBD2. Germline trimming cut 6 bases from V and 1 base from J; bases unmatched to any gene: 12. The CDR3 spans 16 residues. CDR1 is MNHEY and CDR2 is SMNVEV in the germline V gene (reference sequence). CDR3 coding DNA: TGTGCCAGCAGCGTAAAGGCTAGCGGTTTTTCCTACGAGCAGTACTTC. It encodes CASSVKASGFSYEQYF.

CDR3 DNA: TGTGCCAGCAGTGAACAAACCACGGGACACTTCTACGAGCAGTACTTC. Encoded protein: CASSEQTTGHFYEQYF. The rearrangement links TRBV25-1 to TRBJ2-7, with D possibly TRBD1 on 6 matching bases. Trimming removed 2 bases at V and 3 bases at J, with 17 bases between. The CDR3 has 16 residues. Germline V lookup: CDR1 MGHDK, CDR2 SYGVNS.

The genes are TRBV2 and TRBJ1-3; no firm D call. The CDR3 sequence is 16 residues long. With 1 base removed from V and 0 bases from J, the gap between germline ends came to 10 bases. CDR1 is SNHLY, CDR2 FYNNEI, per germline. The CDR3 sequence: CASSEGRRSSGNTIYF. The CDR3 DNA is TGTGCCAGCAGTGAAGGTCGGAGGAGCTCTGGAAACACCATATATTTT.

This clone came up a few times. The chain combines TRBV7-9 with TRBJ1-2; no clear D gene. The CDR3 sequence is 14 residues long. The germline V and J ends were trimmed by 2 bases and 8 bases, with 15 bases remaining between them. The germline V gene encodes CDR1 SEHNR and CDR2 FQNEAQ (reference sequence). The CDR3 protein is CASSLLGFGGGYTF. The CDR3 nucleotides are TGTGCCAGCAGCTTATTAGGTTTTGGAGGGGGCTACACCTTC.

The V and J genes are TRBV7-2 and TRBJ2-1; 9 bases match TRBD2. Germline CDR1 SGHTA, CDR2 FQGNSA. The CDR3 has 17 amino acids. Trimming cost V 5 bases and J 4 bases; bases outside gene matches: 12. Written as DNA, the CDR3 is TGTGCCAGCAGCCGAGTACCGACTAGCGGTATTTACAATGAGCAGTTCTTC. Protein: CASSRVPTSGIYNEQFF.

The CDR3 loop reads CATSNEGVGEQYF. CDR3 DNA sequence: TGTGCCACCAGTAACGAGGGTGTAGGGGAGCAGTACTTC. The chain couples TRBV15 to TRBJ2-7, with D perhaps matching TRBD2 (5 bases). The V gene's germline CDR1 is LNHNV and CDR2 YYDKDF (reference sequence). The CDR3 has 13 amino acids. Trimming cost V 6 bases and J 7 bases, with 16 bases left between them.

The chain links TRBV5-1 to TRBJ1-2; 9 bases are a match to TRBD1. Per germline, CDR1 SGHRS and CDR2 YFSETQ. Trimming at V came to 1 base and at J to 9 bases, leaving 10 bases not matched to a gene. The CDR3 runs to 15 residues. The CDR3, as DNA: TGCGCCAGCAGCTTGATGTGGGGGACAGGGTCTAGCTACACCTTC. Translating it yields CASSLMWGTGSSYTF.

The CDR3 is CASSPTGTNTEAFF. The CDR3 DNA reads TGTGCCAGCTCACCGACAGGGACGAACACTGAAGCTTTCTTT. The gene calls are TRBV18 and TRBJ1-1; 7 bases match TRBD1. V was pared by 3 bases and J by 1 base, with 2 bases of the junction left unmatched. The CDR3 sequence is 14 residues long. From germline, CDR1 is KGHSH and CDR2 LQKENI. Full variable domain (outside the CDR3, taken from reference TRBV18 and TRBJ1-1): NAGVMQNPRHLVRRRGQEARLRCSPMKGHSHVYWYRQLPEEGLKFMVYLQKENIIDESGMPKERFSAEFPKEGPSILRIQQVVRGDSAAYFCASSPTGTNTEAFFGQGTRLTVV.

The chain is built from TRBV5-1 and TRBJ2-1, with 7 nucleotides matching TRBD2. The V gene end was trimmed by 5 bases and the J gene end by 4 bases; junction bases not matched to a gene: 15. The CDR3 extends over 17 amino acids. CDR1 SGHRS and CDR2 YFSETQ come from the germline V gene. Here the CDR3 DNA reads TGCGCCAGCAGTTCGGGACTATCGCCTAGACCGTACAATGAGCAGTTCTTC. Encoded protein: CASSSGLSPRPYNEQFF.

V is TRBV28 and J is TRBJ1-2, with a weak D call TRBD1 (5 bases). CDR1 is MDHEN and CDR2 is SYDVKM in the germline V gene. The V gene lost 7 bases and the J gene lost 6 bases, with 18 bases spanning the gap. The CDR3 is 14 amino acids. The CDR3 DNA sequence: TGTGCCAGCACCACCAGGGCGGGTTCTCATGGCTACACCTTC. This codes for CASTTRAGSHGYTF.

The chain recombines TRBV10-1 with TRBJ2-3, with D unresolved. Germline V gene lookup returns CDR1 WNHNN and CDR2 SYGVQD (reference sequence). V dropped 1 base and J dropped 2 bases, with 7 bases sitting between them. CDR3 length equals 14 residues. The CDR3 DNA sequence: TGCGCCAGCAGTGAGTATAGGCTCACAGATACGCAGTATTTT. As protein: CASSEYRLTDTQYF.